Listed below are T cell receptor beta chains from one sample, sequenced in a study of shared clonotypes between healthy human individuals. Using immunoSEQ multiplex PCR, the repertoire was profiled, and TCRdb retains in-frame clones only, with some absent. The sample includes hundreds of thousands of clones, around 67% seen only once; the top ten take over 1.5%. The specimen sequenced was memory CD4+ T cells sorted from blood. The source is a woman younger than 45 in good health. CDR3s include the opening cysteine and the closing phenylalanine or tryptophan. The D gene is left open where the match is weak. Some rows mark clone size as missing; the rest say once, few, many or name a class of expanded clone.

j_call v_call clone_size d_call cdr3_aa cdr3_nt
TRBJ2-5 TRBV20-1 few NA CSGLEETQYF TGCAGTGGGTTGGAGGAGACCCAGTACTTC
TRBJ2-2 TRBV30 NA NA CAWSGTSLFRGLNTGELFF TGTGCCTGGAGTGGTACATCTTTATTCAGGGGCCTGAACACCGGGGAGCTGTTTTTT
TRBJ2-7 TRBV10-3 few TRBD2 CAIDKREGGYEQYF TGTGCCATCGACAAGCGGGAGGGCGGTTACGAGCAGTACTTC
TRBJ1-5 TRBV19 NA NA CASSIGPPVEPQHF TGTGCCAGTAGTATCGGGCCACCGGTGGAGCCCCAGCATTTT
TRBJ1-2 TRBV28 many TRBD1 CASTLQGQGGRGYTF TGTGCCAGCACCCTTCAGGGACAGGGGGGACGAGGCTACACCTTC
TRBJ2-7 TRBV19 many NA CASSIGGSLSYEQYF TGTGCCAGTAGTATAGGAGGCAGCCTCTCCTACGAGCAGTACTTC
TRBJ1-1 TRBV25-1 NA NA CASNRGTLGNTEAFF TGTGCCAGCAATCGGGGAACCCTTGGGAACACTGAAGCTTTCTTT
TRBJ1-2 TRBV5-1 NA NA CASSLEAGYGYTF TGCGCCAGCAGCTTGGAGGCAGGCTATGGCTACACCTTC
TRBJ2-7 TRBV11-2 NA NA CASSRDNVPSYEQYF TGTGCCAGCAGTCGTGACAACGTCCCCTCCTACGAGCAGTACTTC
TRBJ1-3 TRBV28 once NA CASRRRDTSGNTIYF TGTGCCAGCAGACGCCGGGACACCTCTGGAAACACCATATATTTT
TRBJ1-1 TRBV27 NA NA CASSFNRVTPTEAFF TGTGCCAGCAGTTTTAACAGGGTCACGCCCACTGAAGCTTTCTTT
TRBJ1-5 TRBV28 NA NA CASSFSGNQPQHF TGTGCCAGCAGTTTTAGTGGGAATCAGCCCCAGCATTTT
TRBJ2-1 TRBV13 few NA CASSPDPLSSNEQFF TGTGCCAGCAGCCCGGACCCCCTTAGCTCCAATGAGCAGTTCTTC
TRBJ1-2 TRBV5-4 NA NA CASSPGGGSYGYTF TGTGCCAGCAGCCCCGGCGGAGGATCCTATGGCTACACCTTC
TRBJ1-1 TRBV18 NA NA CASSPNPSSEAFF TGTGCCAGCTCACCCAACCCGTCGAGTGAAGCTTTCTTT
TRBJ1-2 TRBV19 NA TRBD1 CASQKGGTAPYGYTF TGTGCCAGTCAAAAGGGGGGGACAGCTCCTTATGGCTACACCTTC
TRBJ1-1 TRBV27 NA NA CASSLSGPGGFF TGTGCCAGCAGTTTATCGGGACCCGGGGGTTTCTTT
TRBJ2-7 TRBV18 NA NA CASSPRLALTYEQYF TGTGCCAGCTCACCAAGGCTAGCGCTAACCTACGAGCAGTACTTC
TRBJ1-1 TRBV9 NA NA CASSVAMRSDTEAFF TGTGCCAGCAGCGTAGCTATGCGGAGTGACACTGAAGCTTTCTTT
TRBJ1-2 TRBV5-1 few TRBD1 CASSWGDRDSYGYTF TGCGCCAGCAGCTGGGGGGACAGGGATTCCTATGGCTACACCTTC
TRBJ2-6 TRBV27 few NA CASRSSGANVLTF TGTGCCAGCAGGAGCTCTGGGGCCAACGTCCTGACTTTC
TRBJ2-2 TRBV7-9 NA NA CASSLALSWGPGELFF TGTGCCAGCAGCTTAGCGCTGAGTTGGGGGCCCGGGGAGCTGTTTTTT
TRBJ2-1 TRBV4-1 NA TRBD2 CASSQDPGLAGVDEQFF TGCGCCAGCAGCCAAGATCCAGGACTAGCGGGAGTAGATGAGCAGTTCTTC
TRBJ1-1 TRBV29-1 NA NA CSVERQGNTEAFF TGCAGCGTTGAACGGCAGGGCAACACTGAAGCTTTCTTT
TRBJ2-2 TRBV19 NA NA CASKRSGELFF TGTGCCAGTAAGCGCTCCGGGGAGCTGTTTTTT
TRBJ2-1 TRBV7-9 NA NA CASSLYQTTLYNEQFF TGTGCCAGCAGCTTATATCAGACAACCCTCTACAATGAGCAGTTCTTC
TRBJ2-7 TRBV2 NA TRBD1 CASRLGQGAQGF TGTGCCAGCAGACTTGGACAGGGGGCGCAGGGCTTC
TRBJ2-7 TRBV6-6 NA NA CASSDRHSYEQYF TGTGCCAGCAGTGACAGACATTCCTACGAGCAGTACTTC
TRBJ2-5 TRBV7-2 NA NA CASSFLAGGVGGGTQYF TGTGCCAGCAGCTTCCTCGCGGGCGGTGTGGGAGGGGGGACCCAGTACTTC
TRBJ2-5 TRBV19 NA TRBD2 CASSSGSGRETQYF TGTGCCAGTAGTAGCGGGAGTGGCCGAGAGACCCAGTACTTC
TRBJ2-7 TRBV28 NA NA CASSSPGAEHHYEQYF TGTGCCAGCAGTTCCCCGGGAGCGGAACACCACTACGAGCAGTACTTC
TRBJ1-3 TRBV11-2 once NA CASGNRPSSGNTIYF TGTGCCAGCGGGAACAGGCCCAGCTCTGGAAACACCATATATTTT
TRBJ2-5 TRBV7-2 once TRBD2 CASSLSLAGSETQYF TGTGCCAGCAGCTTAAGCCTAGCGGGAAGTGAGACCCAGTACTTC